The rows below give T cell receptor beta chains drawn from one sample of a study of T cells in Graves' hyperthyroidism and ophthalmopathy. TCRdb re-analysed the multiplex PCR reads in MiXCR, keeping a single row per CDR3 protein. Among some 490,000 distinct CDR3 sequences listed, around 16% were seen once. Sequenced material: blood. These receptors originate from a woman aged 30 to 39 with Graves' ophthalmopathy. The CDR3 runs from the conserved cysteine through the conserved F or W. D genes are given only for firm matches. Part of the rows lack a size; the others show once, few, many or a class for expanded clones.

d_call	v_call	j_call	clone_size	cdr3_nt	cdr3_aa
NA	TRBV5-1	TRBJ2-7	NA	TGCGCCAGCAGCCAAGATAAAACATACGAGCAGTACTTC	CASSQDKTYEQYF
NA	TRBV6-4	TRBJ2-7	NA	TGTGCCAGCAGTGTCTATCCAGGAAGTCAGAACGAGCAGTACTTC	CASSVYPGSQNEQYF
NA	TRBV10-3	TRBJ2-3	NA	TGTGCCAACGGGCCCGGGATGGGAGATACGCAGTATTTT	CANGPGMGDTQYF
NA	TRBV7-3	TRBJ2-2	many	TGTGCCAGCAGCTCCGGGACAACCAACACCGGGGAGCTGTTTTTT	CASSSGTTNTGELFF
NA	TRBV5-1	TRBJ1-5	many	TGCGCCAGCAGCTTGTTGGGGATGACAGGTGGCAATCAGCCCCAGCATTTT	CASSLLGMTGGNQPQHF
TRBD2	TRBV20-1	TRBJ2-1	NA	TGCAGTGCTAGGGAGGCGCTGACTAGCGGGCTTGAGCAGTTCTTC	CSAREALTSGLEQFF
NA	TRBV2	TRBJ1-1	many	TGTGCCAGCAGGAAAAGCCAGGCGGCCAACACTGAAGCTTTCTTT	CASRKSQAANTEAFF
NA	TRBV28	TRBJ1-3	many	TGTGCCAGCAGTTCCTTGACAGCCTCTGGAAACACCATATATTTT	CASSSLTASGNTIYF
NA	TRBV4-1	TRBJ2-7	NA	TGCGCCAGCAGCCAAGTTGGATCACCCGGAGAGCAGTACTTC	CASSQVGSPGEQYF
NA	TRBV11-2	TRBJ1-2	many	TGTGCCAGCAGCTTAACCGCCAGTTCTACCTATGGCTACACCTTC	CASSLTASSTYGYTF
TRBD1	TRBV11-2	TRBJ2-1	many	TGTGCCAGCAGCGTCACCGGGACAGGGTACTGGGATGAGCAGTTCTTC	CASSVTGTGYWDEQFF
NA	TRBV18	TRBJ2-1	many	TGTGCCAGCTCACCACTAATCTTGTCAGATGAGCAGTTCTTC	CASSPLILSDEQFF
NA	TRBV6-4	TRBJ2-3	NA	TGTGCCAGCAGTGTCCAGTATAAAGATACGCAGTATTTT	CASSVQYKDTQYF
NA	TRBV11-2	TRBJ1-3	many	TGTGCCAGCAGCGCCCCAGGGTCCCTCTCTGGAAACACCATATATTTT	CASSAPGSLSGNTIYF
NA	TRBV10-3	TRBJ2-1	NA	TGTGCCATCAGTGAGGCAGGGCAGGGGAATGAGCAGTTCTTC	CAISEAGQGNEQFF
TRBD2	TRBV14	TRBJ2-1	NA	TGTGCCAGCAGCCAAGATAACCTTCCCGGACTAGCGGGAGGGCCGGTTGACAATGAGCAGTTCTTC	CASSQDNLPGLAGGPVDNEQFF
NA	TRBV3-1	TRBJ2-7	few	TGTGCCAGCAGCCAAGGGGGCCAATACGAGCAGTACTTC	CASSQGGQYEQYF
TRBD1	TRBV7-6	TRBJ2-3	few	TGTGCCAGCAGCACCACACAGGGGAACACAGATACGCAGTATTTT	CASSTTQGNTDTQYF
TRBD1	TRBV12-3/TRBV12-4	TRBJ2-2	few	TGTGCCAGCAAACGACAGGGGACGAACACCGGGGAGCTGTTTTTT	CASKRQGTNTGELFF
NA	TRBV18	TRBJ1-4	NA	TGTGCCAGCTCAACCGGGGGACGGAGTGAAAAACTGTTTTTT	CASSTGGRSEKLFF
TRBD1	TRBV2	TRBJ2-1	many	TGTGCCAGCAGCCTGGGGGACAGCTACAATGAGCAGTTCTTC	CASSLGDSYNEQFF
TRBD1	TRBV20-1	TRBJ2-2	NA	TGCAGTGCTAGAGCCCCTCGACAGGGGTCGGACACCGGGGAGCTGTTTTTT	CSARAPRQGSDTGELFF
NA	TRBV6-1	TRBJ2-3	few	TGTGCCAGCAGTCAGACAGGCGCCGATACGCAGTATTTT	CASSQTGADTQYF
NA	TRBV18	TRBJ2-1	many	TGTGCCAGCCCACGTGAGGGAGGCAATGAGCAGTTCTTC	CASPREGGNEQFF
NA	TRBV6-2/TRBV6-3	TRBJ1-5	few	TGTGCCAGCAGGAACAGGTTTACCGATGACAATCAGCCCCAGCATTTT	CASRNRFTDDNQPQHF
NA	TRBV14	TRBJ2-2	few	TGTGCCAGCAGCCAAGAACTACCGAACACCGGGGAGCTGTTTTTT	CASSQELPNTGELFF
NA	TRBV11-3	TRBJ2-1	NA	TGTGCCAGCAGCATCGACGGGGGCCTCGATGAGCAGTTCTTC	CASSIDGGLDEQFF
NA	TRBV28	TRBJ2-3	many	TGTGCCAGCAGTTTCCACAGGAGTACCACAGATACGCAGTATTTT	CASSFHRSTTDTQYF
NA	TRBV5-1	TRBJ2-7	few	TGTGCCAGCGGATACCACTACGAGCAGTACTTC	CASGYHYEQYF
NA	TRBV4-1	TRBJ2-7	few	TGCGCCAGCAGCCAAGTAACAGGGATACGCTACGAGCAGTACTTC	CASSQVTGIRYEQYF
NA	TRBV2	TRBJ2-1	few	TGTGCCAGCAGTTCAGGGGTCCATGAGCAGTTCTTC	CASSSGVHEQFF
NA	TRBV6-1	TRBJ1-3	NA	TGTGCCAGCAGTGAAGCAGGGGGCTCTGGAAACACCATATATTTT	CASSEAGGSGNTIYF
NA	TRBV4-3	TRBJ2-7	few	TGCGCCAGCAGCCAATTCGGTGGAGGCGAGCAGTACTTC	CASSQFGGGEQYF
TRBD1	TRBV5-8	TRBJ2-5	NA	TGTGCCAGCAGCTCTCCAGGGGGCGCGGAAGAGACCCAGTACTTC	CASSSPGGAEETQYF
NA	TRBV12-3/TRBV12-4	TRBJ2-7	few	TGTGCCAGCAGTTTTCCCACTCCGTCCTACGAGCAGTACTTC	CASSFPTPSYEQYF
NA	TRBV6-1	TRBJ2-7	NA	TGTGCCAGCAGCTCGGACAGCCACGAGCAGTACTTC	CASSSDSHEQYF
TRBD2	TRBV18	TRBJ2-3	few	TGTGCCAGCTCACCGGGACTAGCGGGGCACACAGATACGCAGTATTTT	CASSPGLAGHTDTQYF
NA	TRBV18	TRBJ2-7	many	TGTGCCAGCTCACCCATAGGCTCCAACCGCTACGAGCAGTACTTC	CASSPIGSNRYEQYF
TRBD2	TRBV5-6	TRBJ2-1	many	TGTGCGGGCGGACTAGCGGGAGTGAGGGAGCAGTTCTTC	CAGGLAGVREQFF
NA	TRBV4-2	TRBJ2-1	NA	TGTGCCAGCAGCCAAGTCGGGGCGGGGGCGTACAATGAGCAGTTCTTC	CASSQVGAGAYNEQFF
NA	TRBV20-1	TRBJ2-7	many	TGCAGTGCTAGTGAGGGTTTGGGCGAGCAGTACTTC	CSASEGLGEQYF
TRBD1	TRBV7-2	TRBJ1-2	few	TGTGCCAGCAGCTTAGATACAGGGGTCCCCTATGGCTACACCTTC	CASSLDTGVPYGYTF
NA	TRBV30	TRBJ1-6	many	TGTGCCTGGAAATCCGACAGGACAAATTCACCCCTCCACTTT	CAWKSDRTNSPLHF
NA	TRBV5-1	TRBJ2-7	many	TGCGCCAGCAGCCCCGCGATGACAGGCCAATACGAGCAGTACTTC	CASSPAMTGQYEQYF
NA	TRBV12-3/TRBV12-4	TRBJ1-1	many	TGTGCCAGCAGTCAGAATTTTGAAGCTTTCTTT	CASSQNFEAFF
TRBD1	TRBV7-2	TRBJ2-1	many	TGTGCCAGCAGCTTCGGACAGGGGGCATATGAGCAGTTCTTC	CASSFGQGAYEQFF